This is a list of T cell receptor beta chains from one sample in a study of Ad26.COV2.S vaccination and SARS-CoV-2 variants. The assay was immunoSEQ multiplex PCR, and TCRdb's table has in-frame clones only and misses some. The top ten hold around 13% of the sample, which has roughly 500,000 clones, roughly nine tenths seen once. This material consisted of peripheral blood, taken in a trial of Ad26.COV2.S vaccine versus placebo. The receptors here all came from a person aged 18-60 years who received the Ad26.COV2.S COVID-19 vaccine or a placebo. The CDR3 runs from the conserved cysteine through the conserved F or W. Each record gives: clone size, V gene, D gene, J gene, CDR3 DNA, CDR3 protein. A D gene is named only where the DNA matches it firmly. Only part of the rows carry a size: once, few, many, or a class if the clone is expanded.

clone_size: -
v_call: TRBV27
d_call: -
j_call: TRBJ1-2
cdr3_nt: TGTGCCAGCAGCCGGACGTCCATTGGGGACTATGGCTACACCTTC
cdr3_aa: CASSRTSIGDYGYTF

clone_size: -
v_call: TRBV19
d_call: -
j_call: TRBJ2-1
cdr3_nt: TGTGCCAGTAGTATTCGGTCCGGACCTGAGCAGTTCTTC
cdr3_aa: CASSIRSGPEQFF

clone_size: few
v_call: TRBV19
d_call: TRBD1
j_call: TRBJ2-7
cdr3_nt: TGTGCCAGTAGTAATTTTCCAGGGACAGGGAACTACGAGCAGTACTTC
cdr3_aa: CASSNFPGTGNYEQYF

clone_size: -
v_call: TRBV7-8
d_call: -
j_call: TRBJ2-7
cdr3_nt: TGTGCCAGCAGCTTCGGGACGGCAACCTACGAGCAGTACTTC
cdr3_aa: CASSFGTATYEQYF

clone_size: -
v_call: TRBV7-2
d_call: -
j_call: TRBJ1-5
cdr3_nt: TGTGCCAGCAGCTTTAAGTTTAGCAATCAGCCCCAGCATTTT
cdr3_aa: CASSFKFSNQPQHF

clone_size: -
v_call: TRBV19
d_call: -
j_call: TRBJ2-3
cdr3_nt: TGTGCCAGTAGTCCCCAGGGGCGGCTAAGCACAGATACGCAGTATTTT
cdr3_aa: CASSPQGRLSTDTQYF

clone_size: -
v_call: TRBV7-2
d_call: -
j_call: TRBJ2-7
cdr3_nt: TGTGCCAGCAGCTTAGGCGCTTACTACGAGCAGTACTTC
cdr3_aa: CASSLGAYYEQYF

clone_size: once
v_call: TRBV18
d_call: TRBD1
j_call: TRBJ1-2
cdr3_nt: TGTGCCAGCTCACCAATTGGGACAGGGGGCGCCTATGGCTACACCTTC
cdr3_aa: CASSPIGTGGAYGYTF

clone_size: -
v_call: TRBV5-5
d_call: -
j_call: TRBJ1-5
cdr3_nt: TGTGCCAGCAGCTTGGCGGGGCCCAATCAGCCCCAGCATTTT
cdr3_aa: CASSLAGPNQPQHF

clone_size: -
v_call: TRBV27
d_call: -
j_call: TRBJ2-7
cdr3_nt: TGTGCCAGCAGTTTACAGGGTCCCTACGAGCAGTACTTC
cdr3_aa: CASSLQGPYEQYF

clone_size: -
v_call: TRBV19
d_call: -
j_call: TRBJ2-3
cdr3_nt: TGTGCCAGTAGCCTTAGCACAGATACGCAGTATTTT
cdr3_aa: CASSLSTDTQYF

clone_size: -
v_call: TRBV27
d_call: -
j_call: TRBJ2-1
cdr3_nt: TGTGCCAGCAGTTTATCGGAGGCCGTCAGGGAGCAGTTCTTC
cdr3_aa: CASSLSEAVREQFF

clone_size: -
v_call: TRBV11-2
d_call: TRBD1
j_call: TRBJ2-3
cdr3_nt: TGTGCCAGCAGCTTACGACAGGGGGTACTTATCCCAGATACGCAGTATTTT
cdr3_aa: CASSLRQGVLIPDTQYF

clone_size: -
v_call: TRBV19
d_call: -
j_call: TRBJ2-1
cdr3_nt: TGTGCCAGTAGTATAGGTTCGCAGGGCCTGTTCTTC
cdr3_aa: CASSIGSQGLFF

clone_size: -
v_call: TRBV2
d_call: TRBD2
j_call: TRBJ2-7
cdr3_nt: TGTGCCAGCAGCGGGTCACTAGCGGGAGGGGATGAGCAGTACTTC
cdr3_aa: CASSGSLAGGDEQYF

clone_size: -
v_call: TRBV30
d_call: -
j_call: TRBJ1-6
cdr3_nt: TGTGCCTGGAGTGTACGGGGGGCGAGGAGCTCCTATAATTCACCCCTCCACTTT
cdr3_aa: CAWSVRGARSSYNSPLHF

clone_size: -
v_call: TRBV3-1/TRBV3-2
d_call: TRBD2
j_call: TRBJ2-3
cdr3_nt: TGTGCCAGCAGTCTTATGGGGCTAGCGGGAGGATTGACTAGCACAGATACGCAGTATTTT
cdr3_aa: CASSLMGLAGGLTSTDTQYF

clone_size: -
v_call: TRBV2
d_call: -
j_call: TRBJ2-6
cdr3_nt: TGTGCCAGCAGGGAGCAGGGGACTGGGGCCAACGTCCTGACTTTC
cdr3_aa: CASREQGTGANVLTF

clone_size: -
v_call: TRBV7-2
d_call: -
j_call: TRBJ2-3
cdr3_nt: TGTGCCAGCAGCTTAGGAGTAGGTGGCACAGATACGCAGTATTTT
cdr3_aa: CASSLGVGGTDTQYF

clone_size: -
v_call: TRBV7-9
d_call: -
j_call: TRBJ2-1
cdr3_nt: TGTGCCAGCAGGGACGTGGGTGGGGGACCGCCCGGTTTCTTC
cdr3_aa: CASRDVGGGPPGFF

clone_size: once
v_call: TRBV6-5
d_call: -
j_call: TRBJ1-1
cdr3_nt: TGTGCCAGCAATTCGGGGGGCTGGACTGAAGCTTTCTTT
cdr3_aa: CASNSGGWTEAFF